This T cell receptor beta chain was recorded in a study of T cell repertoires in cytomegalovirus infection. Whole-study findings and limits: HLA-C-restricted CMV clonotypes gave the most frequent clonotype in two of eight donors.

This CDR3 is built from 15 residues. The J segment lost 7 bases and the V segment lost 1 base, leaving 7 bases of the junction unmatched. Germline values: CDR1 LNHDA, CDR2 SQIVND (reference sequence). TCRdb reanalysed the reads using MiXCR and keeps one entry per CDR3 protein. Of approximately 470,000 distinct CDR3 sequences listed, roughly 42% are singletons. On this clonotype: Antigen: not known.

The sequence was collected from a human donor in good health (CMV status not recorded). Some clones in this sample may be carry-over from other donors' samples. The specimen was cultured PBMCs, collected from culture after CMV antigen stimulation. V is TRBV19 and J is TRBJ1-5; 7 nucleotides align to TRBD1. The chain's CDR3 is CASSIGSRGTQPQHF. The CDR3 coding sequence is TGTGCCAGTAGTATAGGTTCCAGGGGGACCCAGCCCCAGCATTTT.